This TCR beta chain was identified during a study of blood T cells in healthy people across ages. Whole-study findings and limits: Researchers report that TCR beta diversity correlated strongly with naive T cell percentage.

The use of a sample-barcoded 5' primer and a J-beta primer mix characterized a second PCR of 7 to 11 cycles. TCRdb reprocessed the 5' RACE reads via MiXCR and lists one record per CDR3 protein. This table holds roughly 1,500,000 distinct CDR3 sequences, 34% found once. Notes on this clonotype: As yet, its antigen is unknown.

Germline CDR1 is DFQATT and CDR2 is SNEGSKA (reference sequence). CDR3 length equals 15 residues. J was trimmed by 1 base and V by 2 bases; bases with no gene match: 5. This chain links TRBV20-1 with TRBJ2-1; 7 nucleotides align to TRBD2. The sequence was collected from a woman aged 30 to 39 in good health. Sequenced input: blood. Here the CDR3 DNA reads TGCAGTGCTAGACCAGGAGCGGGGTCCTACAATGAGCAGTTCTTC. The encoded protein is CSARPGAGSYNEQFF.